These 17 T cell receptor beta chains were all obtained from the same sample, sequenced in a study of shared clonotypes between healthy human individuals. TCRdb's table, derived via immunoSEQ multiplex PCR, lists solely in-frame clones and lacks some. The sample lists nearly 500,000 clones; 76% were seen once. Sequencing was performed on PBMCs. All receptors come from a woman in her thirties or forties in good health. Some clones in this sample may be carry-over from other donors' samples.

The CDR3 nucleotides are TGTGCCAGCACTAGCGGGATAGTGACAGATACGCAGTATTTT. Translated, it gives CASTSGIVTDTQYF. The V and J genes are TRBV9 and TRBJ2-3; TRBD2 agrees at 9 bases. The length of the CDR3 is 14 residues. J gave up 3 bases and V 6 bases, and 5 bases lay outside the gene matches. CDR1 and CDR2 (germline): SGDLS, YYNGEE. Full variable domain (remainder filled in from reference TRBV9 and TRBJ2-3): DSGVTQTPKHLITATGQRVTLRCSPRSGDLSVYWYQQSLDQGLQFLIQYYNGEERAKGNILERFSAQQFPDLHSELNLSSLELGDSALYFCASTSGIVTDTQYFGPGTRLTVL.

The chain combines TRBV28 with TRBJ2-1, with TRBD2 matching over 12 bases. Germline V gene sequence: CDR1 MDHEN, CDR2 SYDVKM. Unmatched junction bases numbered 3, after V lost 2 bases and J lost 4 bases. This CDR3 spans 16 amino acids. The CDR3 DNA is TGTGCCAGCAGTTTACCTAGCGGGAGGGGGTACAATGAGCAGTTCTTC. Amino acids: CASSLPSGRGYNEQFF.

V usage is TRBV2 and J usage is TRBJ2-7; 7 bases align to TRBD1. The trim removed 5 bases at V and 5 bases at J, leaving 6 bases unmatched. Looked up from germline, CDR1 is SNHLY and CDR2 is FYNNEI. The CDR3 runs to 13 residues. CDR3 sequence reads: CASSSTGANEQYF. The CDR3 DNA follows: TGTGCCAGCAGTTCTACAGGGGCCAACGAGCAGTACTTC. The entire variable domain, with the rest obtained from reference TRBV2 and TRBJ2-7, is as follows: EPEVTQTPSHQVTQMGQEVILRCVPISNHLYFYWYRQILGQKVEFLVSFYNNEISEKSEIFDDQFSVERPDGSNFTLKIRSTKLEDSAMYFCASSSTGANEQYFGPGTRLTVT.

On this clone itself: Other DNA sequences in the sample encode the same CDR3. The CDR3 loop reads CASSQDRYEQFF. CDR3 coding DNA: TGCGCCAGCAGCCAAGACCGGTATGAGCAGTTCTTC. V is TRBV4-3 and J is TRBJ2-1, with D unclear. The CDR3 has 12 amino acids. Germline loops: CDR1 LGHNA, CDR2 YSLEER. V lost 0 bases, J lost 8 bases, and 5 bases lay in between.

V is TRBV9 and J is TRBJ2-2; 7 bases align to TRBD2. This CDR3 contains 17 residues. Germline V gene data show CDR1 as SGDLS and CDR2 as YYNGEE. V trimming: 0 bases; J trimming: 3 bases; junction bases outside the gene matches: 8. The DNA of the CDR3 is TGTGCCAGCAGCGTAGCCGGGGCGGGGGTCGACACCGGGGAGCTGTTTTTT. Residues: CASSVAGAGVDTGELFF. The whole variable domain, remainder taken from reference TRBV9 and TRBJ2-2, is DSGVTQTPKHLITATGQRVTLRCSPRSGDLSVYWYQQSLDQGLQFLIQYYNGEERAKGNILERFSAQQFPDLHSELNLSSLELGDSALYFCASSVAGAGVDTGELFFGEGSRLTVL.

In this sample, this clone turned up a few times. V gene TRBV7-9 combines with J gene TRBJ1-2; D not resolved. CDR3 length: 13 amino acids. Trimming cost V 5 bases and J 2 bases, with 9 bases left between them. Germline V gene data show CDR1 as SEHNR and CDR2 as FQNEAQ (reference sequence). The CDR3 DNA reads TGTGCCAGCAGCCCAAATCTCAACTATGGCTACACCTTC. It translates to CASSPNLNYGYTF.

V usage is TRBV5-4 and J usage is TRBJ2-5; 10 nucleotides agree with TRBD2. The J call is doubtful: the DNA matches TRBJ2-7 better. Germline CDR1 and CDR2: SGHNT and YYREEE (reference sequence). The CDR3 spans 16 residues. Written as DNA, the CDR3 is TGTGCCAGCAGCCGAGTAGCGGGGGGTTTCTCCTACGAGCAGTACTTC. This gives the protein CASSRVAGGFSYEQYF.

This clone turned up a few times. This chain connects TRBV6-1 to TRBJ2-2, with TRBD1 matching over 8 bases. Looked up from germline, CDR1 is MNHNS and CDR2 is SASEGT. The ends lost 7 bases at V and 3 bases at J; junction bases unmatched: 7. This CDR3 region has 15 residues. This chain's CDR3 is CASNQGTGDTGELFF. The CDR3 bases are TGTGCCAGCAACCAAGGGACAGGAGACACCGGGGAGCTGTTTTTT.

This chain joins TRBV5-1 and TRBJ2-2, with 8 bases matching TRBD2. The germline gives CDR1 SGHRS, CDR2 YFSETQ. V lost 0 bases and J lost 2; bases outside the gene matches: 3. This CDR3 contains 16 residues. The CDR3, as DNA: TGCGCCAGCAGCTTGGTGAGCGGGGGAAACACCGGGGAGCTGTTTTTT. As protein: CASSLVSGGNTGELFF. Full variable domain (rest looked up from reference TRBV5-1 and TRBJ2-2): KAGVTQTPRYLIKTRGQQVTLSCSPISGHRSVSWYQQTPGQGLQFLFEYFSETQRNKGNFPGRFSGRQFSNSRSEMNVSTLELGDSALYLCASSLVSGGNTGELFFGEGSRLTVL.

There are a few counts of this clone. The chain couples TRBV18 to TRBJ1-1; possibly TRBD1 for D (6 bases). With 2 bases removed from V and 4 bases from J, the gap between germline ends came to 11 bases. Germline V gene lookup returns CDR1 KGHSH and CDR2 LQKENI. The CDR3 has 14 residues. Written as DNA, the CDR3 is TGTGCCAGCTCACCAGCAGGGGCTGGCACTGAAGCTTTCTTT. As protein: CASSPAGAGTEAFF.

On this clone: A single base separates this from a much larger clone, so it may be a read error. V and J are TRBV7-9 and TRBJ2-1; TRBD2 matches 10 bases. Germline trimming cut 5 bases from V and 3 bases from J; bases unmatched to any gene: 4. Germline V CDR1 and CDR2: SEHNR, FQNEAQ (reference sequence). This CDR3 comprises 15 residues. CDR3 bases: TGTGCCAGCAGCCCCGGGACTAGCGTCTACAATGAGCAGTTCTTC. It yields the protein CASSPGTSVYNEQFF.

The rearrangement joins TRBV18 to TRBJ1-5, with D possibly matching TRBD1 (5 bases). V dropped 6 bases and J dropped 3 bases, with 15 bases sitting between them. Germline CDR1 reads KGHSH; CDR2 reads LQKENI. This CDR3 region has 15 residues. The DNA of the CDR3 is TGTGCCAGCTCCCACGGAAGGGGAGTCAATCAGCCCCAGCATTTT. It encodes CASSHGRGVNQPQHF.

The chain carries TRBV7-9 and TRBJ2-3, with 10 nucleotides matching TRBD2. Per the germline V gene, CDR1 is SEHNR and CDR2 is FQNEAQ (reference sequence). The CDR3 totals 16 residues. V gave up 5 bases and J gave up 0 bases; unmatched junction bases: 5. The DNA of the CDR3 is TGTGCCAGCAGCCCAGGACTAGCGGAGAGCACAGATACGCAGTATTTT. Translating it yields CASSPGLAESTDTQYF.

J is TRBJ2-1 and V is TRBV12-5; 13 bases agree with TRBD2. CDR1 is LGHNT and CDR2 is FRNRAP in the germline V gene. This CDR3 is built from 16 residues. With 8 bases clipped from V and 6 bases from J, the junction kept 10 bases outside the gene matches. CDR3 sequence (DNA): TGTGCTAGTAGTTACTCCGGGACTAGCGGGATCAATGAGCAGTTCTTC. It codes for CASSYSGTSGINEQFF.

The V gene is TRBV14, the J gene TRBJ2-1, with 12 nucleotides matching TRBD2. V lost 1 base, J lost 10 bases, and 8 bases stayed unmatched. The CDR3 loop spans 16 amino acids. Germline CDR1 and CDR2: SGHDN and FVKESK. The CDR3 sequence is CASSQVRLAGVEEQFF. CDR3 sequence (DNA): TGTGCCAGCAGCCAAGTCCGACTAGCGGGAGTGGAGGAGCAGTTCTTC.

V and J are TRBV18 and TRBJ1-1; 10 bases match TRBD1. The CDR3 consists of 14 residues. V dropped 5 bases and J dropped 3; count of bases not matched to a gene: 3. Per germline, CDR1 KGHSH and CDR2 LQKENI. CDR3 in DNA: TGTGCCAGCTCATCCGGACAGGGGGACACTGAAGCTTTCTTT. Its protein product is CASSSGQGDTEAFF.

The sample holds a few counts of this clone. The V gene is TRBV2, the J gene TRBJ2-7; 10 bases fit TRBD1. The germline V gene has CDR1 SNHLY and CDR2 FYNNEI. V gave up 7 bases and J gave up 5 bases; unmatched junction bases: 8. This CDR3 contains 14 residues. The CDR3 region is CASKGTGDVHEQYF. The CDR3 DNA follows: TGTGCCAGCAAAGGGACAGGGGATGTCCACGAGCAGTACTTC.